Included here is one T cell receptor (beta chain) sequence, with context. The antigen remains undetermined. CDR1 and CDR2 from the germline V gene are SGDLS and YYNGEE. The CDR3 loop spans 13 amino acids. The V and J ends lost 3 bases and 1 base respectively, with 7 bases between them. This specimen comes from a study of PD-1 blockade in classical Hodgkin lymphoma. Study-level background: Intravenous infusions of nivolumab 3 mg/kg reached patients every 2 weeks.

Time point here: cycle 4 day 1 (C4D1), after 6 weeks of nivolumab. Autologous stem cell transplantation was followed by relapse in every patient, and brentuximab vedotin exposure varied. Assay used: immunoSEQ multiplex PCR; TCRdb lists only in-frame clones, some missing. Of tens of thousands of clones listed, 70% to 90% were seen once; the top ten hold more than 8%. Study-level findings and limits: In CD4+ cells, TCR diversity went up significantly by C4D1, but in CD8+ cells it did not. Later analyses included only patients treated at least 1 year post-ASCT.

This receptor was identified in a human donor with classical Hodgkin lymphoma. Sequencing used peripheral blood mononuclear cells (PBMCs), obtained before the fourth cycle of nivolumab. This chain connects TRBV9 to TRBJ2-5; either TRBD1 or TRBD2 may supply D (5 bases each). This CDR3 is CASSAGPQETQYF. The CDR3 nucleotides read TGTGCCAGCAGCGCGGGACCCCAAGAGACCCAGTACTTC.